A single TCR beta chain is shown here with its context. Germline loops: CDR1 KGHSH, CDR2 LQKENI. V was shortened by 2 bases and J by 0 bases, with 16 bases between the two germline ends. The CDR3 extends over 17 amino acids. The protocol was immunoSEQ multiplex PCR, while the TCRdb copy is restricted to in-frame clones and leaves out a portion. The table includes about 17,000 clones, approximately 76% detected once. This sample stems from a study of neoadjuvant nivolumab and ipilimumab in lung cancer. The V and J genes are TRBV18 and TRBJ1-1; D gene ambiguous. This sequence originates from an adult with non-small cell lung cancer. This specimen was tumor tissue, taken after neoadjuvant nivolumab, alone or with ipilimumab, at or shortly before surgery. The CDR3 DNA follows: TGTGCCAGCTCACCAGCCAAGGGTGGGGTGATGAACACTGAAGCTTTCTTT. Translated, it gives CASSPAKGGVMNTEAFF.